Below, 2 T cell receptor beta chains from the same sample are listed, as sequenced in a study of human T cells and chemical hapten exposure. Stated time point: healthy volunteer bleed at 2 weeks. Unfractionated whole blood was the source of the extracted total RNA. TCRdb passed the RACE reads through MiXCR, listing each CDR3 protein once. The sample consists of 43,000 or so distinct CDR3 sequences, over 3.5% of them appearing once. The specimen sequenced was whole blood. The receptors stem from a female donor in good health. Some clones in this sample may be carry-over from other donors' samples.

In DNA, the CDR3 is TGTGCCTCGGGCCTGGACGAGCAGTACTTC. It yields the protein CASGLDEQYF. The chain couples TRBV25-1 to TRBJ2-7; D uncertain. CDR3 length equals 10 residues. Trimming took 11 bases from V and 5 from J, leaving 10 bases between them. Germline CDR1 is MGHDK and CDR2 is SYGVNS.

In its sample, this clonotype was seen many times. The chain carries TRBV3-1 and TRBJ2-7; tentatively, D is TRBD2 (6 bases). V dropped 3 bases and J dropped 3 bases, with 12 bases sitting between them. The CDR3 is 14 residues long. Germline V lookup: CDR1 LGHDT, CDR2 YNNKEL (reference sequence). The CDR3 here is CASSHGDSVYEQYF. CDR3 DNA sequence: TGTGCCAGCAGCCATGGGGACTCAGTCTACGAGCAGTACTTC.